The present T cell receptor beta chain was sequenced within a study of cytomegalovirus exposure and HLA in healthy donors. Germline CDR1 and CDR2: ENHRY and SYGVKD. Unmatched junction bases numbered 10, after V lost 8 bases and J lost 4 bases. CDR3 length equals 15 residues. The PCR employed 60 Vbeta primers together with 13 Jbeta primers. Data came from immunoSEQ multiplex PCR; TCRdb stores just in-frame clones and leaves some out. The profile shows about 110,000 clones, 60% to 80% of them singletons. This receptor was identified in a man younger than 30 in good health and CMV-seropositive. This chain connects TRBV10-3 to TRBJ2-1; the match to TRBD2 covers 8 bases. Material: PBMCs. CDR3 bases: TGTGCCATCTCAAATTCGGGGGGGAGGTACAATGAGCAGTTCTTC. Residues: CAISNSGGRYNEQFF.